This T cell receptor beta chain emerged from a study of low-dose radiotherapy and immunotherapy resistance in tumors. Whole-study context: Each patient was administered nivolumab intravenously at 240 mg, which was a flat dose, every two weeks, along with intravenous ipilimumab at 1 mg/kg every six weeks.

As for time point: after trial treatment. Treatment meaning: LDRT plus nivolumab, ipilimumab, low-dose cyclophosphamide and aspirin (RACIN trial). Germline-derived CDR1 and CDR2 are SEHNR and FQNEAQ (reference sequence). CDR3 length equals 14 residues. V was clipped by 3 bases and J by 1 base, with 9 bases between them. Both TCRalpha and TCRbeta chains were reverse transcribed with V-gene-specific primers. The authors amplified TCRs for around 20 PCR cycles with a constant-region primer and a V-primer adapter. TCRdb ran MiXCR on the reads and lists one entry per CDR3 protein. The table includes some 94,000 distinct CDR3 sequences, under 25% detected once.

The receptor's source is a female donor with ovarian cancer. The material sequenced was PBMCs, taken after low-dose radiotherapy plus immunotherapy. The genes are TRBV7-9 and TRBJ1-2; no definite D call. CDR3: CASSFAPVNYGYTF. CDR3 nucleotide sequence: TGTGCCAGCAGCTTCGCTCCCGTTAACTATGGCTACACCTTC.